These 28 T cell receptor beta chains came from one sample sequenced in a study of T cell responses to AZD1222 COVID-19 vaccine. Sequenced by immunoSEQ multiplex PCR; TCRdb stores in-frame clones only, minus some. Here the sample spans 80,000 to 95,000 clones, under 90% being singletons. The sequences come from peripheral blood, collected on day 0 of MenACWY control vaccination. The receptors shown here come from an adult in good health.

V gene TRBV30 combines with J gene TRBJ2-3; D may correspond to TRBD1 or TRBD2 (5 bases each). Between the trimmed V and J ends, which lost 4 bases and 8 bases, there was a span of 16 bases. Germline-derived CDR1 and CDR2 are GTSNPN and SVGIG (reference sequence). The CDR3 length is 13 residues. CDR3 in amino acids: CAWTGGFRGTQYF. CDR3 DNA: TGTGCCTGGACAGGAGGCTTTAGGGGTACGCAGTATTTT. Full variable domain (remainder filled in from reference TRBV30 and TRBJ2-3): SQTIHQWPATLVQPVGSPLSLECTVEGTSNPNLYWYRQAAGRGLQLLFYSVGIGQISSEVPQNLSASRPQDRQFILSSKKLLLSDSGFYLCAWTGGFRGTQYFGPGTRLTVL.

The rearrangement links TRBV6-5 to TRBJ1-1; TRBD1 is a possible D gene (5 bases). The CDR3 is made up of 14 amino acids. Trimming pared 7 bases from V and 4 bases from J, leaving 16 bases between. Germline CDR1 and CDR2: MNHEY and SVGAGI. CDR3 bases: TGTGCCAGCAAAAGGGCAGGGCGTCCCACTGAAGCTTTCTTT. Translated: CASKRAGRPTEAFF.

V is TRBV6-2 or TRBV6-3 and J is TRBJ2-7, with unresolved D. The CDR3 is 15 residues long. The V end was cut by 0 bases, the J end by 4 bases, with 13 bases between. CDR1 is MNHEY and CDR2 is SVGEGT in the germline V gene. CDR3 protein: CASSYSKDHGYEQYF. CDR3 in DNA: TGTGCCAGCAGTTACTCGAAGGATCACGGGTACGAGCAGTACTTC.

This clone appeared a single time. V and J are TRBV5-4 and TRBJ2-5; 11 bases map to TRBD1. Per germline, CDR1 SGHNT and CDR2 YYREEE (reference sequence). This CDR3 is built from 16 residues. J was trimmed by 0 bases and V by 4 bases; bases with no gene match: 5. CDR3 in amino acids: CASSRRTGGYQETQYF. DNA for the CDR3: TGTGCCAGCAGCAGACGGACAGGGGGCTACCAAGAGACCCAGTACTTC.

The chain recombines TRBV5-1 with TRBJ2-7; D remains unclear. Germline V gene sequence: CDR1 SGHRS, CDR2 YFSETQ. Trimming pared 2 bases from V and 2 bases from J, leaving 11 bases between. The CDR3 consists of 14 residues. CDR3 protein: CASSFVGQAYEQYF. In DNA, the CDR3 is TGCGCCAGCAGCTTTGTGGGTCAGGCCTACGAGCAGTACTTC.

The CDR3 nucleotides read TGTGCCAGCAGCCAATCAGTCAGGGGGTCACCCCTCCACTTT. Protein product: CASSQSVRGSPLHF. The chain employs TRBV16 and TRBJ1-6; 7 bases are a match to TRBD1. CDR3 length equals 14 residues. CDR1 and CDR2 from the germline V gene are KGHSY and FQNENV. The trim removed 0 bases at V and 10 bases at J, leaving 3 bases unmatched. Supplemented by reference TRBV16 and TRBJ1-6, the full variable domain reads GEEVAQTPKHLVRGEGQKAKLYCAPIKGHSYVFWYQQVLKNEFKFLISFQNENVFDETGMPKERFSAKCLPNSPCSLEIQATKLEDSAVYFCASSQSVRGSPLHFGNGTRLTVT.

This clone appeared a single time. CDR3 sequence reads: CASSLDWGTGGEQYF. CDR3 sequence (DNA): TGTGCCAGCAGCTTAGATTGGGGGACAGGGGGCGAGCAGTACTTC. The chain links TRBV11-3 to TRBJ2-7; 11 bases map to TRBD1. CDR1 and CDR2 from the germline V gene are SGHNT and YENEEA. The CDR3 runs to 15 residues. The trim removed 0 bases at V and 6 bases at J, leaving 4 bases unmatched.

V usage is TRBV28 and J usage is TRBJ1-3, with a tentative D call TRBD1 (6 bases). The CDR3 runs 15 residues. Germline V gene sequence: CDR1 MDHEN, CDR2 SYDVKM. V lost 6 bases and J 2 bases, leaving 14 bases between the germline ends. DNA for the CDR3: TGTGCCAGCAGAAATCCGGGGGGCCCTGGAAACACCATATATTTT. Its protein is CASRNPGGPGNTIYF.

J is TRBJ2-7 and V is TRBV6-6, with TRBD2 matching 11 bases. The CDR3 has 14 residues. Germline CDR1 MNHNY, CDR2 SVGAGI (reference sequence). V was pared by 8 bases and J by 4 bases, with 7 bases of the junction left unmatched. CDR3 DNA sequence: TGTGCCAGCCGCGCGACTAGCGGGATTTACGAGCAGTACTTC. It yields the protein CASRATSGIYEQYF.

The chain couples TRBV6-2 or TRBV6-3 to TRBJ2-3, with 10 bases fitting TRBD1. CDR1 MNHEY and CDR2 SVGEGT come from the germline V gene. The J segment lost 6 bases and the V segment lost 6 bases, leaving 12 bases of the junction unmatched. The CDR3 is 16 amino acids. CDR3 amino acids: CASSRPGQGWGDTQYF. The CDR3 nucleotides are TGTGCCAGCAGCAGACCGGGACAGGGGTGGGGGGATACGCAGTATTTT.

As concerns this clone: The same CDR3 can be traced to other DNA sequences in this sample. This chain uses TRBV9 with TRBJ1-2; the D is unclear. The ends were cut back, 0 bases at V and 3 bases at J, with 6 bases in the middle. The CDR3 runs 13 residues. The germline V gene has CDR1 SGDLS and CDR2 YYNGEE. The CDR3 DNA follows: TGTGCCAGCAGCGTAGGGGGAGACTATGGCTACACCTTC. This gives the protein CASSVGGDYGYTF.

The chain combines TRBV14 with TRBJ2-7; TRBD1 is a possible D gene (5 bases). The V gene lost 3 bases and the J gene lost 4 bases, with 16 bases spanning the gap. There are 15 residues in the CDR3. Germline lookup yields CDR1 SGHDN and CDR2 FVKESK. This CDR3 is CASSQGQGLWYEQYF. The CDR3 DNA is TGTGCCAGCAGCCAGGGGCAGGGCCTGTGGTACGAGCAGTACTTC.

The chain carries TRBV11-3 and TRBJ2-1, with D tentatively TRBD2 (6 bases). V lost 3 bases to trimming and J lost 3 bases, with 6 bases between them. The CDR3 has 13 amino acids. Germline V gene data show CDR1 as SGHNT and CDR2 as YENEEA. DNA of the CDR3: TGTGCCAGCAGCTTGGACTACTACAATGAGCAGTTCTTC. Protein: CASSLDYYNEQFF.

The chain recombines TRBV7-8 with TRBJ1-5, with TRBD1 identical over 11 bases. This CDR3 spans 17 amino acids. CDR1 and CDR2 from the germline V gene are SGHVS and FQNEAQ. Unmatched junction bases numbered 3, after V lost 1 base and J lost 1 base. The CDR3 DNA follows: TGTGCCAGCAGCTTAGTGGGACAGGGGGTGAGCAATCAGCCCCAGCATTTT. It translates to CASSLVGQGVSNQPQHF.

This rearrangement joins TRBV6-5 to TRBJ2-7; 7 positions match TRBD2. Germline V gene data show CDR1 as MNHEY and CDR2 as SVGAGI. CDR3 length equals 13 residues. The J segment lost 2 bases and the V segment lost 5 bases, leaving 3 bases of the junction unmatched. In DNA form, the CDR3 reads TGTGCCAGCAGTACCCGGGGGGCCTACGAGCAGTACTTC. Translating gives CASSTRGAYEQYF.

This clone was observed a single time. The V gene is TRBV19, the J gene TRBJ2-1, with 7 bases matching TRBD1. Trimming cost V 6 bases and J 7 bases; bases outside gene matches: 9. This CDR3 spans 14 amino acids. Looked up from germline, CDR1 is LNHDA and CDR2 is SQIVND (reference sequence). This CDR3 is CASRRQGTPNEQFF. The CDR3 DNA sequence: TGTGCCAGTAGAAGACAGGGCACCCCTAATGAGCAGTTCTTC.

The chain links TRBV4-1 to TRBJ1-1, with TRBD1 as a possible D gene (5 bases). V dropped 2 bases and J dropped 0 bases, with 13 bases sitting between them. Germline V gives CDR1 MGHRA, CDR2 YSYEKL. The CDR3 has 16 amino acids. The CDR3 region has the DNA TGCGCCAGCAGCCAAATCAATGGGGCCCTGAACACTGAAGCTTTCTTT. Translation: CASSQINGALNTEAFF.

This clone occurred a few times. V usage is TRBV6-2 or TRBV6-3 and J usage is TRBJ1-5, with D uncertain. Germline V lookup: CDR1 MNHEY, CDR2 SVGEGT. The V and J ends lost 4 bases and 3 bases respectively, with 7 bases between them. The CDR3 contains 13 residues. This CDR3 reads CASSSYNNQPQHF. The CDR3 DNA reads as TGTGCCAGCAGTTCATACAACAATCAGCCCCAGCATTTT.

J is TRBJ1-6 and V is TRBV19; D not resolved. Germline V gene sequence: CDR1 LNHDA, CDR2 SQIVND (reference sequence). This CDR3 comprises 17 residues. Trimming left V 2 bases short and J 0 bases short, with 11 bases between. The CDR3 DNA reads TGTGCCAGTAGTATAACCTTCGGGAGCTCCTATAATTCACCCCTCCACTTT. Protein sequence: CASSITFGSSYNSPLHF.

CDR3 coding DNA: TGTGCCAGGGCGGGGTCCAATAATCAGCCCCAGCATTTT. It is translated as CARAGSNNQPQHF. This chain joins TRBV7-3 and TRBJ1-5; D gene unclear. The CDR3 sequence is 13 residues long. V gave up 9 bases and J gave up 4 bases, with 13 bases separating them. Germline assignment: CDR1 SGHTA and CDR2 FQGTGA.

This clone has just one count. The chain has TRBV11-3 and TRBJ1-1, with 7 bases identical to TRBD1. The CDR3 loop spans 14 amino acids. Per germline, CDR1 SGHNT and CDR2 YENEEA. V was pared by 5 bases and J by 1 base, with 4 bases of the junction left unmatched. As DNA, the CDR3 is TGTGCCAGCAGCCCCGGGACAGCGAACACTGAAGCTTTCTTT. This sequence encodes CASSPGTANTEAFF.

The genes are TRBV2 and TRBJ2-7; a possible D gene is TRBD2 (7 bases). The CDR3 spans 14 residues. Germline values: CDR1 SNHLY, CDR2 FYNNEI. V lost 7 bases to trimming and J lost 2 bases, with 15 bases between them. CDR3 nucleotides: TGTGCCAGCACTCTAGGGGGGGGAGCCTACGAGCAGTACTTC. This encodes CASTLGGGAYEQYF.

This chain joins TRBV7-2 and TRBJ1-6, with TRBD1 matching 9 bases. The trim removed 4 bases at V and 6 bases at J, leaving 4 bases unmatched. This CDR3 contains 15 residues. CDR1 is SGHTA, CDR2 FQGNSA, per germline. CDR3 region: CASSYRQGGNSPLHF. CDR3 coding DNA: TGTGCCAGCAGCTACAGACAGGGGGGTAATTCACCCCTCCACTTT. The full variable domain, rest sourced from reference TRBV7-2 and TRBJ1-6, is GAGVSQSPSNKVTEKGKDVELRCDPISGHTALYWYRQSLGQGLEFLIYFQGNSAPDKSGLPSDRFSAERTGGSVSTLTIQRTQQEDSAVYLCASSYRQGGNSPLHFGNGTRLTVT.

The chain has TRBV3-1 (or the pseudogene TRBV3-2) and TRBJ1-5, with 7 nucleotides matching TRBD1. V lost 5 bases and J lost 2; bases outside the gene matches: 0. This CDR3 region has 13 residues. Germline-derived CDR1 and CDR2 are LGHDT and YNNKEL (reference sequence). The CDR3 DNA reads TGTGCCAGCAGCGGGACAGGCAATCAGCCCCAGCATTTT. Its translation is CASSGTGNQPQHF.

This chain connects TRBV4-1 to TRBJ1-1; TRBD1 might be the D (5 bases). CDR3 length: 16 residues. Trimming stripped 1 base from V and 7 bases from J, with 19 bases between. Germline V CDR1 and CDR2: MGHRA, YSYEKL. For the CDR3, the DNA is TGCGCCAGCAGCCAAGGGTTTGGGACGGCAGGTGGTGAAGCTTTCTTT. Protein sequence: CASSQGFGTAGGEAFF.

The chain joins TRBV19 to TRBJ1-5; no firm D call. V lost 7 bases, J lost 7 bases, and 11 bases lay in between. From germline, CDR1 is LNHDA and CDR2 SQIVND (reference sequence). The CDR3 consists of 12 residues. The CDR3 spells CASNRGRQPQHF. CDR3 bases: TGTGCCAGTAATCGGGGTAGGCAGCCCCAGCATTTT.

The rearrangement joins TRBV18 to TRBJ2-7, with D unresolved. The CDR3 runs 14 residues. The germline V gene has CDR1 KGHSH and CDR2 LQKENI. Trimming removed 4 bases from V and 3 bases from J, with 13 bases in between. The CDR3 DNA sequence: TGTGCCAGCTCACGCGCCAGCTCCCTCTACGAGCAGTACTTC. Residues: CASSRASSLYEQYF.

The chain couples TRBV6-5 to TRBJ1-4; TRBD1 might be the D (5 bases). Looked up from germline, CDR1 is MNHEY and CDR2 is SVGAGI. With 7 bases removed from V and 8 bases from J, the gap between germline ends came to 20 bases. The CDR3 has 15 residues. CDR3 nucleotides: TGTGCCAGCACCGACGTAAATCGGGGGAGGGAAAAACTGTTTTTT. Amino acid sequence: CASTDVNRGREKLFF.